This TCR beta chain was found in a study of technical replicates of blood from a handful of donors. Assay used: immunoSEQ multiplex PCR; TCRdb lists only in-frame clones, some missing. The table shows some 17,000 clones, with around 86% occurring only once. CDR3 length: 15 residues. Germline CDR1 is SGHTA and CDR2 is FQGTGA. V lost 5 bases to trimming and J lost 9 bases, with 20 bases between them. What was sequenced was PBMCs. This receptor was identified in a human donor in good health. The chain carries TRBV7-3 and TRBJ2-1, with a possible D match to TRBD1 (7 bases). The CDR3 DNA reads TGTGCCAGCAGCCCCCAGGGGGGCGCTTCTGGTGAGCAGTTCTTC. Translating it yields CASSPQGGASGEQFF.